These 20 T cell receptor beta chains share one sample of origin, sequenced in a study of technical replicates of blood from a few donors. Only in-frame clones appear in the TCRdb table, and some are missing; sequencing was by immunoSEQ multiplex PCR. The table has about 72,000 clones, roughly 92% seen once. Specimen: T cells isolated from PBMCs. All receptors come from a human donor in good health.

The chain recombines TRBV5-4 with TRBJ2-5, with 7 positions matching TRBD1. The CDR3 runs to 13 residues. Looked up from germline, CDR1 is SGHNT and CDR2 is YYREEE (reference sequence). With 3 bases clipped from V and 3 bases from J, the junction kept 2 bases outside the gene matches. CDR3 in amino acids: CASSYDREETQYF. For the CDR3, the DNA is TGTGCCAGCAGCTACGACAGGGAAGAGACCCAGTACTTC.

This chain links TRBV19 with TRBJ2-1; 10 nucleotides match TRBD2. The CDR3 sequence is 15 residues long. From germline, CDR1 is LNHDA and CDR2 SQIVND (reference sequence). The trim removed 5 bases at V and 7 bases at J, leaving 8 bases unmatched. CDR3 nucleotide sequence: TGTGCCAGTAGTTTAAAGCGGGAGGGACTGAATGAGCAGTTCTTC. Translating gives CASSLKREGLNEQFF.

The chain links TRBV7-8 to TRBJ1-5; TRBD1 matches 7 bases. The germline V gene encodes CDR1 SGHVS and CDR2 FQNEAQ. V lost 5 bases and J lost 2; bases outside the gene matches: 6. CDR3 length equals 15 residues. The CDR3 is CASSLPGTGNQPQHF. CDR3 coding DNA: TGTGCCAGCAGCCTCCCCGGGACAGGCAATCAGCCCCAGCATTTT.

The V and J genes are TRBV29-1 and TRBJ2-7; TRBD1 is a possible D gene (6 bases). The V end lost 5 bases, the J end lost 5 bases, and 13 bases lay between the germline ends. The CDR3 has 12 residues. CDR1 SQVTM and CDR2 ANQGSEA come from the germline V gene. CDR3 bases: TGCAGCGTTATTAAACAGGGAGACGAGCAGTACTTC. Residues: CSVIKQGDEQYF.

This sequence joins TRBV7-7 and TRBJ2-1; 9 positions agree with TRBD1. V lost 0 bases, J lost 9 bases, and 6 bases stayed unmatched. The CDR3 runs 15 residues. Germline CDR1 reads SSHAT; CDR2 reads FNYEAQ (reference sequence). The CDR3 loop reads CASSLAGQGVGEQFF. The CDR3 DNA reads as TGTGCCAGCAGCTTAGCGGGACAGGGAGTCGGTGAGCAGTTCTTC.

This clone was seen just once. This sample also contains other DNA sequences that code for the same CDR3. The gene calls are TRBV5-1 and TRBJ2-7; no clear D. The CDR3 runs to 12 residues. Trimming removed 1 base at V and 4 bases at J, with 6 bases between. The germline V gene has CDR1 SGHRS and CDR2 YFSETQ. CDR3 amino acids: CASSLNSYEQYF. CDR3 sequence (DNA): TGCGCCAGCAGCTTGAACAGTTACGAGCAGTACTTC.

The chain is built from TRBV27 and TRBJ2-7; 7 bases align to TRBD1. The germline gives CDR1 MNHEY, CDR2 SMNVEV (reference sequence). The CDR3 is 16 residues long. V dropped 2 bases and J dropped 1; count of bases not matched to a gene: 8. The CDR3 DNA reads TGTGCCAGCAGTTTAAGTGAGGGACAGTTTTCCTACGAGCAGTACTTC. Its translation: CASSLSEGQFSYEQYF.

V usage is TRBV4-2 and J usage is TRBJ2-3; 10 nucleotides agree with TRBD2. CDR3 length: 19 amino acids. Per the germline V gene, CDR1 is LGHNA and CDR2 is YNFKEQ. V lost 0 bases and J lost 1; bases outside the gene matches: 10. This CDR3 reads CASSQDWARAGGGTDTQYF. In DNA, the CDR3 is TGTGCCAGCAGCCAAGATTGGGCGCGAGCGGGAGGGGGCACAGATACGCAGTATTTT.

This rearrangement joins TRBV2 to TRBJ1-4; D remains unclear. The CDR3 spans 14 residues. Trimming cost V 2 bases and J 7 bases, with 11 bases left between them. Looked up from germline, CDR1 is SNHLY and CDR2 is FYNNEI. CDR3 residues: CASSEYTEGEKLFF. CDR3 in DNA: TGTGCCAGCAGTGAATACACAGAGGGTGAAAAACTGTTTTTT.

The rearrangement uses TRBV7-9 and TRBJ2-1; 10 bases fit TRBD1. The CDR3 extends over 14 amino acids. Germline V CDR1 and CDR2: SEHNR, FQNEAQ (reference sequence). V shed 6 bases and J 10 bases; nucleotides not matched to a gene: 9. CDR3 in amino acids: CASSAGTGVGEQFF. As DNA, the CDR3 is TGTGCCAGCAGTGCCGGGACAGGGGTGGGCGAGCAGTTCTTC. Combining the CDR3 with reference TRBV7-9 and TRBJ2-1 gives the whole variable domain DTGVSQNPRHKITKRGQNVTFRCDPISEHNRLYWYRQTLGQGPEFLTYFQNEAQLEKSRLLSDRFSAERPKGSFSTLEIQRTEQGDSAMYLCASSAGTGVGEQFFGPGTRLTVL.

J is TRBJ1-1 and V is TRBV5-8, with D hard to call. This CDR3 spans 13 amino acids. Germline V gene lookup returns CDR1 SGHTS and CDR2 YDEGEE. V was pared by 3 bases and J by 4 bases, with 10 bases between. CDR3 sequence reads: CASSWTIITEAFF. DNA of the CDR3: TGTGCCAGCAGCTGGACTATTATCACTGAAGCTTTCTTT.

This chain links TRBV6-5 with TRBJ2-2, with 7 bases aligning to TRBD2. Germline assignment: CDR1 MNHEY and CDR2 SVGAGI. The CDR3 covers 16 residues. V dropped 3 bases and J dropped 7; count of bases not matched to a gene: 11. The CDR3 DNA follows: TGTGCCAGCAGTTATAATATGCTAGCGGAAGGCGGGGAGCTGTTTTTT. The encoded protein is CASSYNMLAEGGELFF.

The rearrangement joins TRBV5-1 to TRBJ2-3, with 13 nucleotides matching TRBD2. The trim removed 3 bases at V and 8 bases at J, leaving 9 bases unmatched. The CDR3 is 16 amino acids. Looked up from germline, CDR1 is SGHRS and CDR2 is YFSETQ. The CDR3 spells CASSSERWTSGGTQYF. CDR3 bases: TGCGCCAGCAGCTCGGAGCGTTGGACTAGCGGGGGTACGCAGTATTTT.

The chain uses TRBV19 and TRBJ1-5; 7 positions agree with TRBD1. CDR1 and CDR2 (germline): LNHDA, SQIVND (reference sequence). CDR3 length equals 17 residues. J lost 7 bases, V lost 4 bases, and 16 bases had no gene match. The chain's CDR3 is CASSKGPTGGGHQPQHF. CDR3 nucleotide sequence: TGTGCCAGTAGTAAAGGACCTACCGGAGGGGGCCACCAGCCCCAGCATTTT.

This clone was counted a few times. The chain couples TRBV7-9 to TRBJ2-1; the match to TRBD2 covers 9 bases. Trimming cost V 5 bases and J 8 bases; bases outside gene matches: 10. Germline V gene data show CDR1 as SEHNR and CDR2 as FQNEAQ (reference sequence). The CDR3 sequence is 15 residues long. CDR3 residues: CASSRDSGGQYEQFF. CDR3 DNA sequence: TGTGCCAGCAGCCGAGACAGCGGGGGGCAATATGAGCAGTTCTTC.

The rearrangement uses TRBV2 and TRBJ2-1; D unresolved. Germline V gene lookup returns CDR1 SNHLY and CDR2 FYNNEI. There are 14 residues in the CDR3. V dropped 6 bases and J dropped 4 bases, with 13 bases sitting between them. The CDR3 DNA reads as TGTGCCAGCAGCGAGGAAGCTACGTACAATGAGCAGTTCTTC. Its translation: CASSEEATYNEQFF. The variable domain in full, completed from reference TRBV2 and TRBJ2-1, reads EPEVTQTPSHQVTQMGQEVILRCVPISNHLYFYWYRQILGQKVEFLVSFYNNEISEKSEIFDDQFSVERPDGSNFTLKIRSTKLEDSAMYFCASSEEATYNEQFFGPGTRLTVL.

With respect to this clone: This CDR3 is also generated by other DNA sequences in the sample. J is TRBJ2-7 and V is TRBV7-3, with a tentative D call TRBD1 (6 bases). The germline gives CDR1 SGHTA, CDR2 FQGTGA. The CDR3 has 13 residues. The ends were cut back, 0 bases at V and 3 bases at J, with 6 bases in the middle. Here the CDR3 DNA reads TGTGCCAGCAGCTTAACAGGGGGCTACGAGCAGTACTTC. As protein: CASSLTGGYEQYF.

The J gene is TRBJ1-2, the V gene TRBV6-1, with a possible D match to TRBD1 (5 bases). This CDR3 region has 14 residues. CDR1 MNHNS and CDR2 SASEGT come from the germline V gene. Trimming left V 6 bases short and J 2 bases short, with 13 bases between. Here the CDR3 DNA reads TGTGCCAGCAGATCGGGGGTTCCGAACTATGGCTACACCTTC. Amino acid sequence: CASRSGVPNYGYTF.

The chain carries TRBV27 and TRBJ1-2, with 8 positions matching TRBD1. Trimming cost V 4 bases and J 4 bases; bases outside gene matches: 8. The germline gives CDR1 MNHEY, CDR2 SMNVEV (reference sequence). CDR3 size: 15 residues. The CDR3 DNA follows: TGTGCCAGCAGTTCACTAACAGGGGGATTCTATGGCTACACCTTC. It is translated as CASSSLTGGFYGYTF.

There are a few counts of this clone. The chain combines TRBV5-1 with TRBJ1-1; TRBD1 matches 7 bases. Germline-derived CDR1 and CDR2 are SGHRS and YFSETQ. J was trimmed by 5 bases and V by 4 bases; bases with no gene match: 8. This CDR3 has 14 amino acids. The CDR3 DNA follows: TGCGCCAGCAGCGCGAGACAGGGTCTAACTGAAGCTTTCTTT. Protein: CASSARQGLTEAFF.